The 21 T cell receptor beta chains reported below all come from one sample, sequenced in a study of post-analysis software for immune sequencing data. The antigens of these receptors remain unknown. Incorporated into the TCR beta cDNA libraries were unique molecular identifiers, which served to reduce PCR and sequencing biases. Each CDR3 protein is one row after TCRdb ran MiXCR on the PCR reads. In the table there are hundreds of thousands of distinct CDR3 sequences, about 60% of which are singletons. Study-level points and caveats: Patients carried a handful of TRBV segments more frequently than controls did, and TRBV5-6, TRBV5-1 and TRBV20-1 were among them.

Sequenced material: blood. The receptors were gathered from a girl aged 2 to 9 with multiple sclerosis.

In DNA form, the CDR3 reads TGTGCCAGCAGTTACTCGGGATCCGGGCTTCCAGGGGCCAACGTCCTGACTTTC. It encodes CASSYSGSGLPGANVLTF. This chain links TRBV6-2 or TRBV6-3 with TRBJ2-6; unclear D gene. This CDR3 has 18 amino acids. Trimming stripped 0 bases from V and 4 bases from J, with 16 bases between. Germline-derived CDR1 and CDR2 are MNHEY and SVGEGT.

This clonotype was detected only a few times. J is TRBJ2-5 and V is TRBV6-6; 7 bases map to TRBD2. The J call is in doubt because the DNA end fits TRBJ2-7 better. Germline V gives CDR1 MNHNY, CDR2 SVGAGI (reference sequence). The CDR3 consists of 14 residues. The CDR3 nucleotides are TGTGCCAGCAGTACCCTAGCGGAAGCCTACGAGCAGTACTTC. Amino acid sequence: CASSTLAEAYEQYF.

The chain combines TRBV7-9 with TRBJ2-1; D is undetermined. This CDR3 is built from 12 residues. Looked up from germline, CDR1 is SEHNR and CDR2 is FQNEAQ (reference sequence). Trimming removed 4 bases from V and 4 bases from J, with 5 bases in between. The CDR3 DNA is TGTGCCAGCAGCTCCTTATACAATGAGCAGTTCTTC. It encodes CASSSLYNEQFF. The variable domain in full, completed from reference TRBV7-9 and TRBJ2-1, reads DTGVSQNPRHKITKRGQNVTFRCDPISEHNRLYWYRQTLGQGPEFLTYFQNEAQLEKSRLLSDRFSAERPKGSFSTLEIQRTEQGDSAMYLCASSSLYNEQFFGPGTRLTVL.

V is TRBV6-5 and J is TRBJ1-2; maybe TRBD1 (6 bases). Per germline, CDR1 MNHEY and CDR2 SVGAGI. Between the trimmed V and J ends, which lost 0 bases and 4 bases, there was a span of 21 bases. The CDR3 runs 18 residues. CDR3: CASSYSGRPGARGYGYTF. The CDR3 DNA follows: TGTGCCAGCAGTTACTCAGGCCGGCCGGGGGCGCGCGGCTATGGCTACACCTTC.

This clonotype was observed a handful of times. This chain joins TRBV6-2 or TRBV6-3 and TRBJ2-7; 7 bases map to TRBD2. With 8 bases clipped from V and 11 bases from J, the junction kept 12 bases outside the gene matches. The germline gives CDR1 MNHEY, CDR2 SVGEGT. The CDR3 is made up of 12 amino acids. DNA of the CDR3: TGTGCCAGCGGAAATCCACCGGGAGGAAAGTACTTC. This codes for CASGNPPGGKYF.

In its sample, this clonotype was seen a few times. The chain joins TRBV27 to TRBJ2-1; D uncertain. The length of the CDR3 is 14 residues. The ends were cut back, 5 bases at V and 4 bases at J, with 12 bases in the middle. The V gene's germline CDR1 is MNHEY and CDR2 SMNVEV (reference sequence). CDR3 amino acids: CASSPGSIYNEQFF. Here the CDR3 DNA reads TGTGCCAGCAGTCCTGGATCCATTTACAATGAGCAGTTCTTC.

A few counts support this clonotype. The chain combines TRBV5-1 with TRBJ2-1; D is perhaps TRBD2 (5 bases). This CDR3 is 16 amino acids long. Germline V gene lookup returns CDR1 SGHRS and CDR2 YFSETQ. Trimming removed 0 bases at V and 0 bases at J, with 10 bases between. As DNA, the CDR3 is TGCGCCAGCAGCTTGGCGGCGGGCCTCTCCTACAATGAGCAGTTCTTC. Its protein is CASSLAAGLSYNEQFF.

The rearrangement joins TRBV20-1 to TRBJ2-5; D call uncertain. Gene TRBJ2-7 matches the end of the DNA better, so the J call may be wrong. This CDR3 comprises 13 residues. Looked up from germline, CDR1 is DFQATT and CDR2 is SNEGSKA (reference sequence). The CDR3 spells CSASDLSSYEQYF. The CDR3 coding sequence is TGCAGTGCTAGTGATTTATCCTCCTACGAGCAGTACTTC.

The genes are TRBV11-1 and TRBJ2-1; the D is unclear. The germline V gene has CDR1 SGHAT and CDR2 FQDESV (reference sequence). The CDR3 is 17 residues long. The V and J ends lost 1 base and 0 bases respectively, with 13 bases between them. The chain's CDR3 is CASSLGSAAHSYNEQFF. In DNA, the CDR3 is TGTGCCAGCAGCTTAGGATCGGCTGCCCACTCCTACAATGAGCAGTTCTTC. Drawing the rest from reference TRBV11-1 and TRBJ2-1, the complete variable domain is EAEVAQSPRYKITEKSQAVAFWCDPISGHATLYWYRQILGQGPELLVQFQDESVVDDSQLPKDRFSAERLKGVDSTLKIQPAELGDSAMYLCASSLGSAAHSYNEQFFGPGTRLTVL.

This clonotype was counted only a few times. The chain couples TRBV4-1 to TRBJ2-7; 7 bases fit TRBD1. V was pared by 0 bases and J by 6 bases, with 2 bases of the junction left unmatched. The length of the CDR3 is 13 residues. The germline CDR1 and CDR2 sequences are MGHRA and YSYEKL. The CDR3 reads CASSQEGQFEQYF. CDR3 DNA: TGCGCCAGCAGCCAAGAGGGACAGTTCGAGCAGTACTTC.

This clonotype was observed a few times. The chain carries TRBV29-1 and TRBJ2-7; 7 bases line up with TRBD1. Trimming took 3 bases from V and 4 from J; bases not matched to a gene: 9. CDR3 length: 14 residues. Germline V gene data show CDR1 as SQVTM and CDR2 as ANQGSEA. CDR3 in amino acids: CSVEGPGTAYEQYF. For the CDR3, the DNA is TGCAGCGTTGAGGGCCCCGGGACAGCATACGAGCAGTACTTC.

This clonotype was seen a single time. The rearrangement uses TRBV20-1 and TRBJ2-3; TRBD2 matches 7 bases. The CDR3 sequence is 15 residues long. Losses at the gene ends were 6 bases for V and 0 bases for J; bases not matched to a gene: 9. Germline V gene lookup returns CDR1 DFQATT and CDR2 SNEGSKA (reference sequence). DNA of the CDR3: TGCAGTGCGCGGAGCGTTAGCGGGAGCACAGATACGCAGTATTTT. Translation gives CSARSVSGSTDTQYF.

Details on this clonotype: One end of the junction is discordant with germline, which a read error may explain. The chain has TRBV5-1 and TRBJ2-1, with D possibly being TRBD1 (6 bases). The CDR3 is 14 amino acids. Germline CDR1 and CDR2: SGHRS and YFSETQ. CDR3 residues: CASSSQTGYNGQFF. The DNA for the CDR3 is TGCGCCAGCAGCTCCCAAACAGGGTACAATGGGCAGTTCTTC.

V gene TRBV9 combines with J gene TRBJ2-1, with unresolved D. Germline-derived CDR1 and CDR2 are SGDLS and YYNGEE. The CDR3 has 12 residues. V was pared by 0 bases and J by 13 bases, with 11 bases between. The CDR3 region is CASSVVGSPQFF. The CDR3 DNA sequence: TGTGCCAGCAGCGTAGTGGGTAGCCCCCAGTTCTTC.

This rearrangement joins TRBV4-1 to TRBJ1-2, with 10 bases aligning to TRBD1. The CDR3 sequence is 17 residues long. Germline V gene data show CDR1 as MGHRA and CDR2 as YSYEKL. V lost 1 base, J lost 6 bases, and 11 bases stayed unmatched. The CDR3 nucleotides are TGCGCCAGCAGCCAAGGGACAGGGGGAGGTGGTAAGGATGGCTACACCTTC. Its protein is CASSQGTGGGGKDGYTF.

The chain combines TRBV6-6 with TRBJ1-5; 7 nucleotides match TRBD1. Losses at the gene ends were 2 bases for V and 3 bases for J; bases not matched to a gene: 4. The CDR3 is 15 residues long. Germline V CDR1 and CDR2: MNHNY, SVGAGI (reference sequence). In DNA, the CDR3 is TGTGCCAGCAGTTACCGGGACAGTATCAATCAGCCCCAGCATTTT. It yields the protein CASSYRDSINQPQHF.

This sequence joins TRBV6-5 and TRBJ2-7, with 7 bases matching TRBD1. The CDR3 contains 15 residues. After removal of 6 bases from V and 0 bases from J, the junction contained 8 bases not matched to a gene. The germline V gene encodes CDR1 MNHEY and CDR2 SVGAGI. As DNA, the CDR3 is TGTGCCAGCAGACCGGACAGGTTTAGCTCCTACGAGCAGTACTTC. Translation: CASRPDRFSSYEQYF.

The chain carries TRBV20-1 and TRBJ2-1, with 9 positions matching TRBD2. V trimming: 5 bases; J trimming: 7 bases; junction bases outside the gene matches: 12. Germline V gene lookup returns CDR1 DFQATT and CDR2 SNEGSKA (reference sequence). CDR3 length equals 15 residues. The CDR3 reads CSAVSGGGVLNEQFF. CDR3 DNA sequence: TGCAGTGCTGTTAGCGGGGGAGGTGTTTTGAATGAGCAGTTCTTC.

A note on this clonotype: No conserved phenylalanine or tryptophan is present at the end of the CDR3, so a read error is the likely explanation. The chain has TRBV5-1 and TRBJ1-2; D is perhaps TRBD1 (6 bases). V lost 6 bases, J lost 0 bases, and 9 bases lay in between. CDR1 and CDR2 (germline): SGHRS, YFSETQ. CDR3 length: 13 amino acids. The CDR3 region has the DNA TGCGCCAGCAAGGACAGCGCTAACTATGGCTACACCTGC. Protein sequence: CASKDSANYGYTC.

The chain couples TRBV7-9 to TRBJ2-7, with 10 bases fitting TRBD1. This CDR3 has 16 amino acids. Unmatched junction bases numbered 12, after V lost 5 bases and J lost 5 bases. Germline CDR1 SEHNR, CDR2 FQNEAQ (reference sequence). The CDR3: CASSRTTGTGDHEQYF. The CDR3 DNA sequence: TGTGCCAGCAGCCGGACCACCGGGACAGGGGACCACGAGCAGTACTTC. Variable domain in full (rest from reference TRBV7-9 and TRBJ2-7): DTGVSQNPRHKITKRGQNVTFRCDPISEHNRLYWYRQTLGQGPEFLTYFQNEAQLEKSRLLSDRFSAERPKGSFSTLEIQRTEQGDSAMYLCASSRTTGTGDHEQYFGPGTRLTVT.

This chain connects TRBV3-1 to TRBJ2-3; 8 bases line up with TRBD2. The CDR3 contains 16 residues. The germline V gene encodes CDR1 LGHDT and CDR2 YNNKEL (reference sequence). V dropped 4 bases and J dropped 2; count of bases not matched to a gene: 8. The CDR3: CASSPGPGGITDTQYF. For the CDR3, the DNA is TGTGCCAGCAGCCCAGGCCCGGGAGGGATCACAGATACGCAGTATTTT.